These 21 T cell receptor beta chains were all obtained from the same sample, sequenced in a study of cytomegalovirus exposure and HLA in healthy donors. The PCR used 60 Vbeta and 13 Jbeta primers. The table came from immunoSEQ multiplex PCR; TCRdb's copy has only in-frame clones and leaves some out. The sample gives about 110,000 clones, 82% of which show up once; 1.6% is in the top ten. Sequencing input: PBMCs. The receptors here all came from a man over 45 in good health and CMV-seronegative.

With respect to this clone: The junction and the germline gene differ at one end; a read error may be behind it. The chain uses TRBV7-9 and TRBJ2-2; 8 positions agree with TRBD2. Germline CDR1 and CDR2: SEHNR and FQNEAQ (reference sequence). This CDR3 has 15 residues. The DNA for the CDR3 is TGTTCCAGCAGCCTGGGACTAGTCGAAACCGGGGAGCTGTTTTTT. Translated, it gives CSSSLGLVETGELFF.

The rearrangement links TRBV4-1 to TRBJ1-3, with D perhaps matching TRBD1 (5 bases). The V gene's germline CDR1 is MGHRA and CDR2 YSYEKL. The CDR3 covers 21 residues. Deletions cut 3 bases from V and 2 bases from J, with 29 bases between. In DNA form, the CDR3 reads TGCGCCAGCAGCCACTTCCAGGCACCCATCTCACGGGGGGTAGCTGGAAACACCATATATTTT. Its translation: CASSHFQAPISRGVAGNTIYF.

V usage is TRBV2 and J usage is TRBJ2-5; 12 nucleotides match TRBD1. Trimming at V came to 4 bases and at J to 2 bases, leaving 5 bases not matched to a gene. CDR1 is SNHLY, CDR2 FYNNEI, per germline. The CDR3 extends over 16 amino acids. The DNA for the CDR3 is TGTGCCAGCAGTGCTGGGACAGGGGGCAATCAAGAGACCCAGTACTTC. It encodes CASSAGTGGNQETQYF.

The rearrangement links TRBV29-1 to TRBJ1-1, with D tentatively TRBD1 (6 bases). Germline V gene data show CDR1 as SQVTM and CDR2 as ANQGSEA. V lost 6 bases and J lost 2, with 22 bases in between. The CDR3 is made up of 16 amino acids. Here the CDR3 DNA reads TGCAGCGTGCGGGGGGGGACACAAATACATAACACTGAAGCTTTCTTT. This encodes CSVRGGTQIHNTEAFF. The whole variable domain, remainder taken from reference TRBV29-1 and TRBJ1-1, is SAVISQKPSRDICQRGTSLTIQCQVDSQVTMMFWYRQQPGQSLTLIATANQGSEATYESGFVIDKFPISRPNLTFSTLTVSNMSPEDSSIYLCSVRGGTQIHNTEAFFGQGTRLTVV.

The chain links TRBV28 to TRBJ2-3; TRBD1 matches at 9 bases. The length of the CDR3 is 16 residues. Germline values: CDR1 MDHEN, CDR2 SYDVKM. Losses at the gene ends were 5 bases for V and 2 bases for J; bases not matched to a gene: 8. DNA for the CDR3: TGTGCCAGCAGTCCAGCCGGGACAGGGTCCACAGATACGCAGTATTTT. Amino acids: CASSPAGTGSTDTQYF.

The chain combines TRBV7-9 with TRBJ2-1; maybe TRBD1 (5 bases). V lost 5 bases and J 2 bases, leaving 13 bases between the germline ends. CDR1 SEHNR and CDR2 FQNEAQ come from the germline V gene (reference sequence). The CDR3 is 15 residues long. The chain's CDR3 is CASSPARGPYNEQFF. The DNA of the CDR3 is TGTGCCAGCAGCCCGGCAAGGGGCCCCTACAATGAGCAGTTCTTC.

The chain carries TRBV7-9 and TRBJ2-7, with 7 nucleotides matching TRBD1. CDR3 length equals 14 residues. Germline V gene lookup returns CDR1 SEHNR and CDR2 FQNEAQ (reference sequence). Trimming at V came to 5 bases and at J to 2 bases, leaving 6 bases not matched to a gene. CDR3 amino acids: CASSVRDSAYEQYF. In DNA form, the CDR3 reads TGTGCCAGCAGCGTCCGGGACAGTGCCTACGAGCAGTACTTC.

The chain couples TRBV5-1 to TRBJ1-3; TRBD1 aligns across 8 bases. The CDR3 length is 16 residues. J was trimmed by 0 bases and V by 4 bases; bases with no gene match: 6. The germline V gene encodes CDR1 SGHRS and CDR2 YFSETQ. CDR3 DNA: TGCGCCAGCAGCACCGGGACAGGCAGCTCTGGAAACACCATATATTTT. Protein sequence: CASSTGTGSSGNTIYF.

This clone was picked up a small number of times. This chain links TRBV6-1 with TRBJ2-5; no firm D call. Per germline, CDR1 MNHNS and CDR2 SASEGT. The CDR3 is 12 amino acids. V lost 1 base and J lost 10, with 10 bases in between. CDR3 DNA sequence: TGTGCCAGCAGTGAAGTGAGGAGCGACCAGTACTTC. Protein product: CASSEVRSDQYF.

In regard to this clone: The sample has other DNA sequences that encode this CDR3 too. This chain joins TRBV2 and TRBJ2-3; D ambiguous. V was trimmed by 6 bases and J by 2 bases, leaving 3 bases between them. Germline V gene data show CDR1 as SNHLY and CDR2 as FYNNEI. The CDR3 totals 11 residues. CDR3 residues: CASSYTDTQYF. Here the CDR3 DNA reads TGTGCCAGCAGCTACACAGATACGCAGTATTTT. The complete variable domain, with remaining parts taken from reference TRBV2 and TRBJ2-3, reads EPEVTQTPSHQVTQMGQEVILRCVPISNHLYFYWYRQILGQKVEFLVSFYNNEISEKSEIFDDQFSVERPDGSNFTLKIRSTKLEDSAMYFCASSYTDTQYFGPGTRLTVL.

The CDR3 spells CASSQDGTTYEQYV. As DNA, the CDR3 is TGCGCCAGCAGCCAAGACGGGACTACCTACGAGCAGTACGTC. This chain uses TRBV4-1 with TRBJ2-7, with 7 bases matching TRBD2. This CDR3 spans 14 amino acids. Germline loops: CDR1 MGHRA, CDR2 YSYEKL. J lost 2 bases, V lost 0 bases, and 1 base had no gene match.

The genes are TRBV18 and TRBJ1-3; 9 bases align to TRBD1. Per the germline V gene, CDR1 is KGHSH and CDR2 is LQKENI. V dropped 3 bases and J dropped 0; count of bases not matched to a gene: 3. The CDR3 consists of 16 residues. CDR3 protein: CASSPAQGASGNTIYF. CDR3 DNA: TGTGCCAGCTCACCCGCACAGGGGGCCTCTGGAAACACCATATATTTT.

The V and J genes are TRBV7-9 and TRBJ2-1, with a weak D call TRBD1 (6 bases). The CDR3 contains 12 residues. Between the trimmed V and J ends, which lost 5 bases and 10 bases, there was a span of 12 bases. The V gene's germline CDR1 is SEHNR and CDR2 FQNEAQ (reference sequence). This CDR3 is CASSKPGAEQFF. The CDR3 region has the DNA TGTGCCAGCAGCAAGCCAGGGGCCGAGCAGTTCTTC.

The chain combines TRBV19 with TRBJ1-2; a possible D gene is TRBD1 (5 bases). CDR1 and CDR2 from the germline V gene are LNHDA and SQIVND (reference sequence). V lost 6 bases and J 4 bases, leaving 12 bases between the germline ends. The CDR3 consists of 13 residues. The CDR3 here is CASRAGLSYGYTF. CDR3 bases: TGTGCCAGTAGGGCGGGACTGAGCTATGGCTACACCTTC.

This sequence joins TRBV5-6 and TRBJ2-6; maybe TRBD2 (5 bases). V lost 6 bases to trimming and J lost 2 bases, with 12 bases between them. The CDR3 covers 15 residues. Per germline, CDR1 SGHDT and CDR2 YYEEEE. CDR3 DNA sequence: TGTGCCAGCACCCACTTGGGAGCTGGGGCCAACGTCCTGACTTTC. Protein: CASTHLGAGANVLTF.

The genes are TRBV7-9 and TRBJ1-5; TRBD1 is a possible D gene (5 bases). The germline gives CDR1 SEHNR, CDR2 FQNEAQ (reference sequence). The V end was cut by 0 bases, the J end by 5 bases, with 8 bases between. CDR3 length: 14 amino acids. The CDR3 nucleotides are TGTGCCAGCAGCTTAGCAGGGGCGCATCAGCCCCAGCATTTT. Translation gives CASSLAGAHQPQHF.

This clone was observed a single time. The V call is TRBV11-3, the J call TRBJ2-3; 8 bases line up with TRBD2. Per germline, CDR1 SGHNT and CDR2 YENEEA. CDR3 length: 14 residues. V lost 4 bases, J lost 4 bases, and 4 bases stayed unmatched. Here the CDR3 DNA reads TGTGCCAGCAGCTCCCCGCGGGAGGCAGATACGCAGTATTTT. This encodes CASSSPREADTQYF.

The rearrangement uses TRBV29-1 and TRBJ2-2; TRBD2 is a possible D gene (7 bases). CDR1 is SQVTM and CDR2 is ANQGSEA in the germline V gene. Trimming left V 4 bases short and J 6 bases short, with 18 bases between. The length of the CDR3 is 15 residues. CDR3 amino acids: CSVVGPGGLSGELFF. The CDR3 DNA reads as TGCAGCGTTGTAGGTCCGGGGGGCCTATCCGGGGAGCTGTTTTTT.

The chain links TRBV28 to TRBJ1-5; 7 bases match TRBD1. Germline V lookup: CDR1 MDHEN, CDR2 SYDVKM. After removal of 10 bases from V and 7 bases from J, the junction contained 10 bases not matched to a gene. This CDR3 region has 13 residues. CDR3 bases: TGTGCCACCTACGGGGCAGGGGGGCAGCCCCAGCATTTT. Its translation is CATYGAGGQPQHF.

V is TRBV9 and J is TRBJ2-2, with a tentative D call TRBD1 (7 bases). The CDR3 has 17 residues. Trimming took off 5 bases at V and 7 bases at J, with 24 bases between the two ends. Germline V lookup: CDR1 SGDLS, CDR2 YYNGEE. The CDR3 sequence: CASRRQGGPTGVGELFF. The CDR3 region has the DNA TGTGCCAGCAGAAGACAGGGAGGTCCTACAGGTGTCGGGGAGCTGTTTTTT.

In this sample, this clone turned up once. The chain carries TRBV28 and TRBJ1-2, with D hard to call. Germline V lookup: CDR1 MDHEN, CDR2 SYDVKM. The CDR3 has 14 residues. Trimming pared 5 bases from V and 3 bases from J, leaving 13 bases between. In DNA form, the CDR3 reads TGTGCCAGCAGTATGAGAGAGACTTACTATGGCTACACCTTC. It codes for CASSMRETYYGYTF.